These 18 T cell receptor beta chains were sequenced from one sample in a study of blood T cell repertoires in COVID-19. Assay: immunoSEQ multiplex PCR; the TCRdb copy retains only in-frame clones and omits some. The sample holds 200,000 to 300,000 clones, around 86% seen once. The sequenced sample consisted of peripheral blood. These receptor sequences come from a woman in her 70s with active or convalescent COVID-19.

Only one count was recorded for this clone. The CDR3: CASSQGSVGYNEQFF. The DNA of the CDR3 is TGCGCCAGCAGCCAAGGAAGCGTCGGCTACAATGAGCAGTTCTTC. The rearrangement joins TRBV4-3 to TRBJ2-1; D is unclear. V lost 1 base and J 3 bases, leaving 10 bases between the germline ends. The CDR3 runs to 15 residues. Per germline, CDR1 LGHNA and CDR2 YSLEER.

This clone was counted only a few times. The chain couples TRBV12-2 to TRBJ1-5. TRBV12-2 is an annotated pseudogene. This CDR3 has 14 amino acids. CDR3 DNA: TGTGCAAGTCGCTTCCTGAGGGATGGTCAGCCCCAGCATTTT. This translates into CASRFLRDGQPQHF.

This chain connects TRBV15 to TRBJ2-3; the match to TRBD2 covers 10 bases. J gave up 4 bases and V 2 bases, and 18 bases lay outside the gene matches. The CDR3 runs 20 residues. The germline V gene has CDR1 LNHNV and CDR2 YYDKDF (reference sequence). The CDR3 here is CATSRPLGQRGGSNPDTQYF. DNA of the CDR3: TGTGCCACCAGCAGACCGTTGGGCCAGCGGGGGGGTTCAAATCCAGATACGCAGTATTTT. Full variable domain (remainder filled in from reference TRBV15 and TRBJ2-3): DAMVIQNPRYQVTQFGKPVTLSCSQTLNHNVMYWYQQKSSQAPKLLFHYYDKDFNNEADTPDNFQSRRPNTSFCFLDIRSPGLGDTAMYLCATSRPLGQRGGSNPDTQYFGPGTRLTVL.

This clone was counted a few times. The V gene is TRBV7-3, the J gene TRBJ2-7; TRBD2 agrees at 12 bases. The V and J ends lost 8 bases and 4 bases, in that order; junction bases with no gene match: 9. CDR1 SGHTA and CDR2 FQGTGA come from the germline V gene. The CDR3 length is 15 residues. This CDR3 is CASRTLAGGLYEQYF. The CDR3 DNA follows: TGTGCCAGCCGCACACTAGCGGGGGGTCTATACGAGCAGTACTTC.

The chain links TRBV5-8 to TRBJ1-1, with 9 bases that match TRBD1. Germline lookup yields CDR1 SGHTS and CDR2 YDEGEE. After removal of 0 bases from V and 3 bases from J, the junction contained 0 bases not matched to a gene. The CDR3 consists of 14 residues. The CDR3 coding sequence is TGTGCCAGCAGCTTGGGGACAGGGGACACTGAAGCTTTCTTT. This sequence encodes CASSLGTGDTEAFF.

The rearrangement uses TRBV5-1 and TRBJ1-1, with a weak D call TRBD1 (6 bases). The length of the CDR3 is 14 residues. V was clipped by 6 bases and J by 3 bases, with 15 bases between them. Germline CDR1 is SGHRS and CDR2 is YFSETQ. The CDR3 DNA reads TGCGCCAGCACGCTGCAGGGGTTTCACACTGAAGCTTTCTTT. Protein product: CASTLQGFHTEAFF.

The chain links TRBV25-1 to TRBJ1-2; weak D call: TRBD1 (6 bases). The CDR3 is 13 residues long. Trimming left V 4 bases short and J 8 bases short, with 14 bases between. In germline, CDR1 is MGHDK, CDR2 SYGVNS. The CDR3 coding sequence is TGTGCCAGCAGTGTAGCCAGGGGAAACGGCTACACCTTC. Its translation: CASSVARGNGYTF.

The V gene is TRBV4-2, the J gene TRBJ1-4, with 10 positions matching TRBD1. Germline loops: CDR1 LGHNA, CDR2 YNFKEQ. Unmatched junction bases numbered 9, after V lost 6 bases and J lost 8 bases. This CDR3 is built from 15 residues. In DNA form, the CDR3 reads TGTGCCAGCAGTTTAACCGGGACAGGGGACGAAAAACTGTTTTTT. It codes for CASSLTGTGDEKLFF.

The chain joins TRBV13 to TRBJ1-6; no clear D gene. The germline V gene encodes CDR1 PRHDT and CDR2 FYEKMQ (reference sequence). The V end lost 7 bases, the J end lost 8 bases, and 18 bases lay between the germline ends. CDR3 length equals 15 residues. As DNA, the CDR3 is TGTGCCAGCATGCTCGGCGGGTCGCGAGATTCACCCCTCCACTTT. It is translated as CASMLGGSRDSPLHF.

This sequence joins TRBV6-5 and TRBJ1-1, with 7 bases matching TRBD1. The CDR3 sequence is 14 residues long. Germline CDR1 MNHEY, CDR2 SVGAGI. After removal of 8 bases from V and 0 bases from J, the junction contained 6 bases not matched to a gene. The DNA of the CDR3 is TGTGCCAGCTTCAGGGGGAGTATGAACACTGAAGCTTTCTTT. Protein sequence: CASFRGSMNTEAFF.

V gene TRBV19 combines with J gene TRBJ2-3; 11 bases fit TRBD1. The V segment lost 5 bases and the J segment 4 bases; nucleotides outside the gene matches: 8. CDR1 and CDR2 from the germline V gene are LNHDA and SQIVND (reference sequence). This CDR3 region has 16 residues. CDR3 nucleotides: TGTGCCAGTAGTCGACGGACAGGGGGCTTTGCAGATACGCAGTATTTT. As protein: CASSRRTGGFADTQYF. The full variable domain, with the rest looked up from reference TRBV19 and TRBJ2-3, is DGGITQSPKYLFRKEGQNVTLSCEQNLNHDAMYWYRQDPGQGLRLIYYSQIVNDFQKGDIAEGYSVSREKKESFPLTVTSAQKNPTAFYLCASSRRTGGFADTQYFGPGTRLTVL.

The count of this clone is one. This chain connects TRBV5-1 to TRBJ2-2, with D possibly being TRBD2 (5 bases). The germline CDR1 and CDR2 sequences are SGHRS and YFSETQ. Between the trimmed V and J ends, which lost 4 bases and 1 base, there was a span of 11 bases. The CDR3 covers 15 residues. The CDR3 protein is CASSLGLENTGELFF. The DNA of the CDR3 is TGCGCCAGCAGCCTCGGACTGGAGAACACCGGGGAGCTGTTTTTT.

CDR3 sequence (DNA): TGTGCCAGCAGTTACCCTACGACAGGCGGCTATGGCTACACCTTC. It specifies CASSYPTTGGYGYTF. The V gene is TRBV6-5, the J gene TRBJ1-2, with D maybe TRBD1 (6 bases). Deletions cut 2 bases from V and 4 bases from J, with 14 bases between. CDR3 length: 15 amino acids. The germline V gene has CDR1 MNHEY and CDR2 SVGAGI.

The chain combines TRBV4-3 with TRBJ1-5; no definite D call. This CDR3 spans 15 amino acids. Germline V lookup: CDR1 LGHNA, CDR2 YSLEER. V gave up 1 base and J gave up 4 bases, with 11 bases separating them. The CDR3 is CASSQGTEGNQPQHF. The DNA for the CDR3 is TGCGCCAGCAGCCAAGGAACAGAAGGAAATCAGCCCCAGCATTTT.

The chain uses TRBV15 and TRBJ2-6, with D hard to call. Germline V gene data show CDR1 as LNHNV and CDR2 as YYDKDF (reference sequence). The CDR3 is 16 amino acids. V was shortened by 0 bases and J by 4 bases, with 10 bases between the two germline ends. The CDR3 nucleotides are TGTGCCACCAGCAGAGATCTAACAGAAGGGGCCAACGTCCTGACTTTC. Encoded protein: CATSRDLTEGANVLTF.

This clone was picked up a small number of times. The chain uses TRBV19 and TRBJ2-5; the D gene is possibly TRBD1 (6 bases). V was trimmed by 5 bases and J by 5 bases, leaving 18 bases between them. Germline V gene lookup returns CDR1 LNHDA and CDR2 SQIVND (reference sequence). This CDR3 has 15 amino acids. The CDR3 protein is CASSATWTVGETQYF. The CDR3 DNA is TGTGCCAGTAGTGCTACCTGGACAGTTGGGGAGACCCAGTACTTC.

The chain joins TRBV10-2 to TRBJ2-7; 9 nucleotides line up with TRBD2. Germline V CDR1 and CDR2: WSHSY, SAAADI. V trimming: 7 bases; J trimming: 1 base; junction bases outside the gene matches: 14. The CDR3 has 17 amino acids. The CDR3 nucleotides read TGCGCCAGCACACCACTGGGGGCTAGCGGGAATTCCTACGAGCAGTACTTC. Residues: CASTPLGASGNSYEQYF.

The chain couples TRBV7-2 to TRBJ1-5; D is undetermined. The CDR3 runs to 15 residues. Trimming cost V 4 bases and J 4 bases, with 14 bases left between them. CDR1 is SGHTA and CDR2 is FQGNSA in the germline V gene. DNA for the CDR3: TGTGCCAGCAGCTCATTCTCTGAGGGAAATCAGCCCCAGCATTTT. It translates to CASSSFSEGNQPQHF. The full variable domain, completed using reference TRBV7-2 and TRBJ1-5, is GAGVSQSPSNKVTEKGKDVELRCDPISGHTALYWYRQSLGQGLEFLIYFQGNSAPDKSGLPSDRFSAERTGGSVSTLTIQRTQQEDSAVYLCASSSFSEGNQPQHFGDGTRLSIL.